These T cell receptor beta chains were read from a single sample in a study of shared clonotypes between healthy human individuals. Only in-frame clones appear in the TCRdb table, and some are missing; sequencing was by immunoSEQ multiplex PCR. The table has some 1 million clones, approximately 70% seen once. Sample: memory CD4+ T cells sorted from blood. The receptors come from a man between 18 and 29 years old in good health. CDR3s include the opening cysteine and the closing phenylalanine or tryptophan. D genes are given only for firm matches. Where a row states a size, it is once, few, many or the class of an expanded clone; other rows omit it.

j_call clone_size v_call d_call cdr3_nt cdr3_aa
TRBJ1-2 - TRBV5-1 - TGCGCCAGCAGCTATGGTACCGGGACCTCTAACTATGGCTACACCTTC CASSYGTGTSNYGYTF
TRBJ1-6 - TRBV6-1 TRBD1 TGTGCCAGCAAAGACGGGACAGTCTATAATTCACCCCTCCACTTT CASKDGTVYNSPLHF
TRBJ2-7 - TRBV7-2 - TGTGCCAGCAGCTTAGAAGGATCGCGAGCTTACGAGCAGTACTTC CASSLEGSRAYEQYF
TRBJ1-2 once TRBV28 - TGTGCCAGCAGTACCCCGACAGGCTATGGCTACACCTTC CASSTPTGYGYTF
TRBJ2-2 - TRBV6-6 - TGTGCCAGCAGGACGGAGATCAACACCGGGGAGCTGTTTTTT CASRTEINTGELFF
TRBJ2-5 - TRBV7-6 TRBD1 TGTGCCAGCAGCTTAGCCATCCAGGGGGAGCGACAAGAGACCCAGTACTTC CASSLAIQGERQETQYF
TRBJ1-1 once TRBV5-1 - TGCGCCAGCAGCACGGGACGGGGGAACACTGAAGCTTTCTTT CASSTGRGNTEAFF
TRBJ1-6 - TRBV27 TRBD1 TGTGCCAGCAGCGCCGGGACAGGGAATTCACCCCTCCACTTT CASSAGTGNSPLHF
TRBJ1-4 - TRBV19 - TGTGCCAGTAGTATACCAGGGGCGCGGGCTGAAAAACTGTTTTTT CASSIPGARAEKLFF
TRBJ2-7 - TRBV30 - TGTGCCTGGAGTGGCCAAGGGGGGGCCGTTGACGAGCAGTACTTC CAWSGQGGAVDEQYF
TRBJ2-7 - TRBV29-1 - TGCAGCGTTGAGTCAGGGGCCAACGAGCAGTACTTC CSVESGANEQYF